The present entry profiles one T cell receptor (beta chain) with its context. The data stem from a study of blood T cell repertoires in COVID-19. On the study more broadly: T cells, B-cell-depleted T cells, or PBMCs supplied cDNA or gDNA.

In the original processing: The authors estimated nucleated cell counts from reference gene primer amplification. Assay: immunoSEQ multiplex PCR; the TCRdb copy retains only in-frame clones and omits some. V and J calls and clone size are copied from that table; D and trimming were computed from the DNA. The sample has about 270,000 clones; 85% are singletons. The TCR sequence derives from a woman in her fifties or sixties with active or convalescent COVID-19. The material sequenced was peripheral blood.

The CDR3 spells CASRKPGQAPLAQDGYTF. DNA of the CDR3: TGTGCCAGCAGGAAACCCGGACAGGCACCTCTCGCCCAGGATGGCTACACCTTC. The V and J genes are TRBV7-9 and TRBJ1-2; 7 bases are shared with TRBD1. With V trimmed by 6 bases and J by 6 bases, 22 bases remained unmatched. The length of the CDR3 is 18 residues. CDR1 and CDR2 from the germline V gene are SEHNR and FQNEAQ (reference sequence).